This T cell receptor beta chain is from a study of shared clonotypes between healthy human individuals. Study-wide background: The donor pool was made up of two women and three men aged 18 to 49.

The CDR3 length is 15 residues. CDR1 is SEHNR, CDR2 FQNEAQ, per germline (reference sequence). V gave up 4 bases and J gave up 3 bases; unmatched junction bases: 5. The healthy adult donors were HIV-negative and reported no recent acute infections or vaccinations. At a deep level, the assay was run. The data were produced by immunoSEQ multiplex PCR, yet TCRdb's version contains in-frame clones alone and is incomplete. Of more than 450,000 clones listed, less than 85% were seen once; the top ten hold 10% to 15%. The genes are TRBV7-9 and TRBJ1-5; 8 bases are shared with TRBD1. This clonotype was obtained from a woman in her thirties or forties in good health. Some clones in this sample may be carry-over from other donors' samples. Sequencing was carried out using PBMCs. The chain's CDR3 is CASSYGQGHNQPQHF. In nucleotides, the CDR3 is TGTGCCAGCAGCTACGGACAGGGTCACAATCAGCCCCAGCATTTT.